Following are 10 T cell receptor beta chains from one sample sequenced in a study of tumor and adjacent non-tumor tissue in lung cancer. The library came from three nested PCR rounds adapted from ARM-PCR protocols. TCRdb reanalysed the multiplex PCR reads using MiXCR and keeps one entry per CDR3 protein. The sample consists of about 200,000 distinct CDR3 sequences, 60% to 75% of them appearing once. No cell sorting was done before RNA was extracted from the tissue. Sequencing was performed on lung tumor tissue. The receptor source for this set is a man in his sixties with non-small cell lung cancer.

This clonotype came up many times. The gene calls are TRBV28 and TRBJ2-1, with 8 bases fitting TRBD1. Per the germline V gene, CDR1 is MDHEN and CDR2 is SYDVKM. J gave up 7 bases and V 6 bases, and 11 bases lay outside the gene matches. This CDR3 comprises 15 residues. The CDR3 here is CASSSPDREGNEQFF. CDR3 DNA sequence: TGTGCCAGCAGCAGCCCGGACAGGGAAGGAAATGAGCAGTTCTTC.

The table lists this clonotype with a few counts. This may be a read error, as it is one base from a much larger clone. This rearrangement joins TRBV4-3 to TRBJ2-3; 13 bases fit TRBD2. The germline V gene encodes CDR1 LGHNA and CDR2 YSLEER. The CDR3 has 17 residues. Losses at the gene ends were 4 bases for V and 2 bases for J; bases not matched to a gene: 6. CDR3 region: CASSRIGTSGNTDTQYF. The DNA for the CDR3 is TGCGCCAGCAGCCGGATAGGGACTAGCGGGAACACAGATACGCAGTATTTT.

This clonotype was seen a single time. The CDR3 sequence: CASSQDSLRSANYGYTF. The CDR3 DNA follows: TGCGCCAGCAGCCAAGATTCTCTTCGGAGTGCTAACTATGGCTACACCTTC. The rearrangement links TRBV4-1 to TRBJ1-2, with D hard to call. Trimming stripped 0 bases from V and 0 bases from J, with 14 bases between. Per germline, CDR1 MGHRA and CDR2 YSYEKL. This CDR3 has 17 residues.

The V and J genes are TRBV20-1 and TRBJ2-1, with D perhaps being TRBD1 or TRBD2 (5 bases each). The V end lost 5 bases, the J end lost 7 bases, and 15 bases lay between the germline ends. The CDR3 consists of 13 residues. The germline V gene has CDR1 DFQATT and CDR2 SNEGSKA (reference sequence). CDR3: CSALKGSFNEQFF. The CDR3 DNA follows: TGCAGTGCTTTGAAGGGGAGCTTTAATGAGCAGTTCTTC.

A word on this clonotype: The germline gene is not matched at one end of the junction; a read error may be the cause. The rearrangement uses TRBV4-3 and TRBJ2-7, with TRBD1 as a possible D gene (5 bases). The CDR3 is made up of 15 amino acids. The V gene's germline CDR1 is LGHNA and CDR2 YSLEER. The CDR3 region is CASSQERTSSYDQYF. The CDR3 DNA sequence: TGTGCCAGCAGCCAAGAGAGGACATCCTCATACGATCAGTACTTC.

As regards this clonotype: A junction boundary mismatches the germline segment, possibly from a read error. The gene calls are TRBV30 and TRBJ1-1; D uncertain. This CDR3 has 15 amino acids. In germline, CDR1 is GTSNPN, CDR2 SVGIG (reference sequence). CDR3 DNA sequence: TGTGCCTGGAGTGATCCCGCGACACGGAACACTGAAGCCTTCTTT. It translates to CAWSDPATRNTEAFF.

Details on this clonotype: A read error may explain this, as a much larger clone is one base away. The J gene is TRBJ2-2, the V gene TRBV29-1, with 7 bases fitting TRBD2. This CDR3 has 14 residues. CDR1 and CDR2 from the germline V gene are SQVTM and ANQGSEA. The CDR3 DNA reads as TGCAGCGCCGGCAGGCGGGGGAACACCGTGGAGCTGTTTTTT. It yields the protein CSAGRRGNTVELFF.

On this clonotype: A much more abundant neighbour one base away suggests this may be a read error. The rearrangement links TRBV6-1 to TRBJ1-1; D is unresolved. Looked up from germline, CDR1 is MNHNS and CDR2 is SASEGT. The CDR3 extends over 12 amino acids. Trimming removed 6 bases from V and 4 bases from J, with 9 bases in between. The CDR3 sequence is CASSPMGTEAFF. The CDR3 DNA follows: TGTGCCAGCAGCCCCATGGGCACTGAAGCTTTCTTT.

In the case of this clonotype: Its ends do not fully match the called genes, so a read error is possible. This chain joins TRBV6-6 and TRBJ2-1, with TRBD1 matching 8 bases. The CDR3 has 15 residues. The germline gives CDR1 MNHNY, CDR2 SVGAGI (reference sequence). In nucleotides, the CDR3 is TGTGACAGCAATTCCCAGGACAGGGCATCCAATGAGCAGTTCTTC. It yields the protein CDSNSQDRASNEQFF.

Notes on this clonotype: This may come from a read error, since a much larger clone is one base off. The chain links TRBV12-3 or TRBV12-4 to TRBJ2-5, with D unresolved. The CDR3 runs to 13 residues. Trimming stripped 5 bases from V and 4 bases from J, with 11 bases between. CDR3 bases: TGTGCCAGCAGTGTACAATGGAGAGAGACCCAGTACTTC. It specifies CASSVQWRETQYF.